A single sample is the source of the 3 T cell receptor beta chains below, sequenced in a study of T cell responses to AZD1222 COVID-19 vaccine. The data were produced by immunoSEQ multiplex PCR, yet TCRdb's version contains in-frame clones alone and is incomplete. Of 150,000 to 200,000 clones detected, approximately 93% appear once; the ten largest clones hold 3.4%. Sample: peripheral blood, taken 28 days after the second AZD1222 dose. These receptor sequences come from an adult who received the AZD1222 COVID-19 vaccine.

This rearrangement joins TRBV28 to TRBJ1-2; TRBD1 agrees at 7 bases. Germline values: CDR1 MDHEN, CDR2 SYDVKM. V lost 0 bases and J lost 0; bases outside the gene matches: 7. The CDR3 totals 17 residues. CDR3 in DNA: TGTGCCAGCAGTTTATGGCACCAGGGACAGTCTAACTATGGCTACACCTTC. Encoded protein: CASSLWHQGQSNYGYTF.

The V gene is TRBV6-1, the J gene TRBJ2-7; D unresolved. The CDR3 covers 15 residues. Deletions cut 1 base from V and 4 bases from J, with 14 bases between. CDR1 and CDR2 from the germline V gene are MNHNS and SASEGT. Here the CDR3 reads CASSEDPIFGYEQYF. Written as DNA, the CDR3 is TGTGCCAGCAGTGAAGATCCCATATTTGGGTACGAGCAGTACTTC.

The chain is built from TRBV28 and TRBJ1-4, with D possibly matching TRBD1 (5 bases). The V end lost 2 bases, the J end lost 4 bases, and 11 bases lay between the germline ends. Germline CDR1 is MDHEN and CDR2 is SYDVKM. This CDR3 region has 15 residues. This chain's CDR3 is CASSLRSGNNEKLFF. The CDR3 DNA is TGTGCCAGCAGTTTAAGATCAGGGAATAATGAAAAACTGTTTTTT.